This TCR beta chain was sequenced in a study of T-cell reconstitution after alpha-beta-depleted transplantation in children. Details on this clonotype: Antigen unknown.

Researchers prepared the TCRbeta library using unique molecular identifiers, the study reports. TCRdb reprocessed the PCR reads via MiXCR and lists one record per CDR3 protein. The sample has approximately 220,000 distinct CDR3 sequences, about 15% seen once. CDR1 is MDHEN, CDR2 SYDVKM, per germline. Trimming removed 4 bases from V and 3 bases from J, with 10 bases in between. This CDR3 region has 14 residues. The study's findings and limits: About two months after transplant, alpha-beta T cells reportedly came from several hundred expanded graft clones.

The sample here was PBMCs, mostly from graft donor cells, taken 360 days after TCRalphabeta/CD19-depleted stem cell transplant. The sequence was obtained from a male patient under 10 years old who had a stem cell transplant for acute lymphoblastic leukemia, so the T cells may come from the graft donor. The chain is built from TRBV28 and TRBJ2-1, with D tentatively TRBD2 (7 bases). CDR3 amino acids: CASSSGGRYNEQFF. CDR3 nucleotides: TGTGCCAGCAGTTCCGGGGGGCGCTACAATGAGCAGTTCTTC.